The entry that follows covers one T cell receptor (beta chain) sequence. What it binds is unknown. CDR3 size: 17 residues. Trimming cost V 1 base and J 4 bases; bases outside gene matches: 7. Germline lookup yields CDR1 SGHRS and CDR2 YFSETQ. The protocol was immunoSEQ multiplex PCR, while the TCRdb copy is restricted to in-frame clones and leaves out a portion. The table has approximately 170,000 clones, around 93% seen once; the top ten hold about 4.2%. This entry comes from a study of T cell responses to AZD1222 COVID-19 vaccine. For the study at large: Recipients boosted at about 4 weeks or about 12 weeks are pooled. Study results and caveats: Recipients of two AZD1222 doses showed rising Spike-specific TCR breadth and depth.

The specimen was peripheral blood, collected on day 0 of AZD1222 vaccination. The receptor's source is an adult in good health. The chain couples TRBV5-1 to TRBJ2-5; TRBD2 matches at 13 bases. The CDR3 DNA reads TGCGCCAGCAGCTTGTGGTACGGGACTAGCGGGGCAGAGACCCAGTACTTC. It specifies CASSLWYGTSGAETQYF.